This record looks at one T cell receptor beta chain sequence and its context. What it recognizes is unknown. The germline gene is not matched at one end of the junction; a read error may be the cause. These data are taken from a study of cytomegalovirus exposure and HLA in healthy donors. Both 60 Vbeta primers and 13 Jbeta primers went into the PCR. Sequencing was performed with immunoSEQ multiplex PCR; in TCRdb, only in-frame clones are kept and a portion is missing. The sample shows some 150,000 clones, more than 60% of them seen only once. Germline CDR1 SEHNR, CDR2 FQNEAQ (reference sequence). The CDR3 extends over 14 amino acids. Study-wide findings and caveats: Excluded were some V segments that proved indistinguishable, including TRBV6-2 and TRBV6-3. There was a cluster of highly shared sequence variants that was likely a sequencing artifact. TCR beta V segments were, for the most part, productive about 87% or about 30% of the time in an earlier analysis.

The rearrangement uses TRBV7-9 and TRBJ2-5, with 9 bases fitting TRBD2. The clonotype was recovered from a female donor in good health and CMV-seronegative. The specimen sequenced was PBMCs. CDR3 in amino acids: CSSRGGRATETQYF. The CDR3 region has the DNA TGTTCCAGCAGAGGCGGGAGGGCCACGGAGACCCAGTACTTC.